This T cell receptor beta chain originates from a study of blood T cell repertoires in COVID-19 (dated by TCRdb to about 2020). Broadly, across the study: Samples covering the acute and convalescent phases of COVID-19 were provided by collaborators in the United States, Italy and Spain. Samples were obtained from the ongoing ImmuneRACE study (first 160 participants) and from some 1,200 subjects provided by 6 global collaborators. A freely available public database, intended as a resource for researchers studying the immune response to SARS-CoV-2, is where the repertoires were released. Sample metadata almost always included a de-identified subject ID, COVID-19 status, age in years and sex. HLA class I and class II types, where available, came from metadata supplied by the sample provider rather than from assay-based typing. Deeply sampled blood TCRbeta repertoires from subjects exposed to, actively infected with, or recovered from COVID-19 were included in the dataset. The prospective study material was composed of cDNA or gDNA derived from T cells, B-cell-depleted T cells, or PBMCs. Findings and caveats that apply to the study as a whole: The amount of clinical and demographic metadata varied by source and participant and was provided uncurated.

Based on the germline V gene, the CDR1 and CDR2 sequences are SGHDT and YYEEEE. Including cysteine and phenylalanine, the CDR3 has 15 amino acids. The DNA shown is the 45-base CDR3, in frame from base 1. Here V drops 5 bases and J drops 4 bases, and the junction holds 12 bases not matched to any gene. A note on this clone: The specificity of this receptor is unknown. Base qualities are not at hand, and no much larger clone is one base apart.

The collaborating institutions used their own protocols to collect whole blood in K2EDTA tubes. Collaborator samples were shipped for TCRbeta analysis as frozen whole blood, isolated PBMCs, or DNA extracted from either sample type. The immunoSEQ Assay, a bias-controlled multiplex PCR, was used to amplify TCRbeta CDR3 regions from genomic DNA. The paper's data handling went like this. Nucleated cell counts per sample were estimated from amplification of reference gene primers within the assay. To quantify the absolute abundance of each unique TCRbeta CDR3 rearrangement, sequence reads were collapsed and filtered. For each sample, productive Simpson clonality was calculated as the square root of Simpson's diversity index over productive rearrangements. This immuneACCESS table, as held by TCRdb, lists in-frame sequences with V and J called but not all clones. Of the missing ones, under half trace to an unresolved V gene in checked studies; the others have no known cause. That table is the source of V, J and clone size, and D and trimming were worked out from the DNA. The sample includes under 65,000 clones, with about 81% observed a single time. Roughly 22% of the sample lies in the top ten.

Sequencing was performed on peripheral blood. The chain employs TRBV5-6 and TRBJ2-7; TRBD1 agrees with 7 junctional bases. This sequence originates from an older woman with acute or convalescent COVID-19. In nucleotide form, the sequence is TGTGCCAGCAGTCCCCCGGACAGGTTGGGTTACGAGCAGTACTTC. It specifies CASSPPDRLGYEQYF.